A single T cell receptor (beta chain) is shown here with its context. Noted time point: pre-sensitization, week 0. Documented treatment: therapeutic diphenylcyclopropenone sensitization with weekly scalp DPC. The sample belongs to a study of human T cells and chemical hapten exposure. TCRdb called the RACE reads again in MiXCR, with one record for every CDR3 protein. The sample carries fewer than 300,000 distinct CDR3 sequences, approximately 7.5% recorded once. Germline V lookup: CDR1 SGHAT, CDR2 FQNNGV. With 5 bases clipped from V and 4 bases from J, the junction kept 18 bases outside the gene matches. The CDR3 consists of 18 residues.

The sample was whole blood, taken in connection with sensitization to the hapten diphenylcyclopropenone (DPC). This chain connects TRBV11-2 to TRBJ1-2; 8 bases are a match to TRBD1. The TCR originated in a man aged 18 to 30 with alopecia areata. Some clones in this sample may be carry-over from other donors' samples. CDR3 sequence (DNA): TGTGCCAGCAGCCCAAGCGCCCGTTGGACAGGGTCTGCCTATGGCTACACCTTC. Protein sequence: CASSPSARWTGSAYGYTF.